This T cell receptor beta chain was retrieved from a study of shared clonotypes between healthy human individuals. There are a few counts of this clone. Germline lookup yields CDR1 SGHAT and CDR2 FQDESV (reference sequence). V lost 5 bases to trimming and J lost 7 bases; unmatched junction nucleotides: 6. This CDR3 is 15 amino acids long. TCRdb's copy holds only in-frame clones and misses some; the assay was immunoSEQ multiplex PCR. In the table there are some 1 million clones, approximately 70% of which are singletons. The chain carries TRBV11-1 and TRBJ1-6; 9 bases fit TRBD1. The specimen sequenced was memory CD4+ T cells sorted from blood. Subset given: CD45RA-negative fraction. This receptor was identified in a man aged 18 to 29 in good health. The CDR3 DNA reads TGTGCCAGCAGCCCAAAGACAGGGGGAAATTCACCCCTCCACTTT. As protein: CASSPKTGGNSPLHF.